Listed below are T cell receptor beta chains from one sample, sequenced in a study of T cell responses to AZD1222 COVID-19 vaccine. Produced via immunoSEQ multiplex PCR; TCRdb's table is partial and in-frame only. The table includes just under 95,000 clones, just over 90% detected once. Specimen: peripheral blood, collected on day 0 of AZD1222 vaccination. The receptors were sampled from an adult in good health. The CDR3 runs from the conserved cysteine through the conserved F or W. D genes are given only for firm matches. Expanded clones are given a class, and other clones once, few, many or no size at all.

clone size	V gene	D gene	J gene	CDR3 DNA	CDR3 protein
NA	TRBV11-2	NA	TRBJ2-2	TGTGCCAGCAGCTTATCCACCGGGGAGCTGTTTTTT	CASSLSTGELFF
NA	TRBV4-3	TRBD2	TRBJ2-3	TGCGCCAGCAGCCAACGCGTAGCGGGGGGGCCCGGAGATACGCAGTATTTT	CASSQRVAGGPGDTQYF
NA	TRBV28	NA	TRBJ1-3	TGTGCCAGCTCCCCGGGGGGGGGCTCTGGAAACACCATATATTTT	CASSPGGGSGNTIYF
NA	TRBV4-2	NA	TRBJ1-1	TGTGCCAGCAGCCAAGATCCCGGGGGAGCGAACACTGAAGCTTTCTTT	CASSQDPGGANTEAFF
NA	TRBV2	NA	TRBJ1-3	TGTGCCAGCAGGGAACAGGGTGGGACTGGAAACACCATATATTTT	CASREQGGTGNTIYF
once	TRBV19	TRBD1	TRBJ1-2	TGTGCCAGTAGTATGTCCGACAGGGGCGAATGCACCTTC	CASSMSDRGECTF
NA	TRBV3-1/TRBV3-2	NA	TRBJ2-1	TGTGCCAGCAGCCAAGAGTTCGGACTTTACAATGAGCAGTTCTTC	CASSQEFGLYNEQFF
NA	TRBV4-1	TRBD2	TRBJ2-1	TGCGCCAGCAGCCAAGGGGCTAGCGGGGGGTACAATGAGCAGTTCTTC	CASSQGASGGYNEQFF
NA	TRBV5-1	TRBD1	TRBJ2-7	TGCGCCAGCAGCACGGGACAGGGCTACGAGCAGTACTTC	CASSTGQGYEQYF
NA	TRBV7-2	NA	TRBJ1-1	TGTGCCAGCAGCCACCACAATATCGGTGAAGCTTTCTTT	CASSHHNIGEAFF
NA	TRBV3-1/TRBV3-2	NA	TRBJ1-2	TGTGCCAGCAGCCAAGATGGCCCCTATGGCTACACCTTC	CASSQDGPYGYTF
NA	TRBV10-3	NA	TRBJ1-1	TGTGCCATCAGTCCGCAGAACACTGAAGCTTTCTTT	CAISPQNTEAFF
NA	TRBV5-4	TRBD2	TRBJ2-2	TGTGCCAGCAGCTTCCCTGGGACTAGCGGGGGAGGAGGGGAGCTGTTTTTT	CASSFPGTSGGGGELFF
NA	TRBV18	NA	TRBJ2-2	TGTGCCAGCTCACCACGGGAGTCCGGGGAGCTGTTTTTT	CASSPRESGELFF
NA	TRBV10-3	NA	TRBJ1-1	TGTGCCATCAGGGATAACACTGAAGCTTTCTTT	CAIRDNTEAFF
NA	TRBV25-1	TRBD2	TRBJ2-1	TGTGCCAGCAGTGAAGCGGGGGCCTACAATGAGCAGTTCTTC	CASSEAGAYNEQFF
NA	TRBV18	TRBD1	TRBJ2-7	TGTGCCAGCTCGCAAGACAGGGGCCCCTACGAGCAGTACTTC	CASSQDRGPYEQYF
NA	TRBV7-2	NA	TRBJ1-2	TGTGCCAGCAGGGACAGAGCTAACTATGGCTACACCTTC	CASRDRANYGYTF
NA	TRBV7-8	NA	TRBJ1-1	TGTGCCAGCAGCTTCCGGCGACGTGATGGGGAGCCGGTCTCTGAAGCTTTCTTT	CASSFRRRDGEPVSEAFF
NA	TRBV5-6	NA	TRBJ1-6	TGTGCCAGCAGCTTGGCCGGAGAGTCCTATAATTCACCCCTCCACTTT	CASSLAGESYNSPLHF
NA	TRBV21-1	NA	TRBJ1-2	TGTGCCAGCAGCAAAGAAGGACGGACCTATGGCTACACCTTC	CASSKEGRTYGYTF
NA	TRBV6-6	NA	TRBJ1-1	TGTGCCAGCAGACCTAGTTTGTCAGGGAACACTGAAGCTTTCTTT	CASRPSLSGNTEAFF
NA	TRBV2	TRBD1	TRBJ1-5	TGTGCCAGCAGGGGGCGGGACAGGATTGGCGGCAATCAGCCCCAGCATTTT	CASRGRDRIGGNQPQHF
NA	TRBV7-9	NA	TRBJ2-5	TGTGCCAGCAGCCCGAAACAGGTCCAAGAGACCCAGTACTTC	CASSPKQVQETQYF
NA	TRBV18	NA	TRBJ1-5	TGTGCCAGCTCACCACAGGACAGCAATCAGCCCCAGCATTTT	CASSPQDSNQPQHF
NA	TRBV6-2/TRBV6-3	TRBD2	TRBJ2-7	TGTGCCAGCAGTTACTCGCGGGGGGCGGGAGAGCAGTACTTC	CASSYSRGAGEQYF
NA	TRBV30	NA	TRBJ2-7	TGTGCCTGGAGTCGGGACATCTACGAGCAGTACTTC	CAWSRDIYEQYF
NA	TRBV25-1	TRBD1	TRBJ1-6	TGTGCCAGCAGTACTCGGACAGGGGCCTCCTATAATTCACCCCTCCACTTT	CASSTRTGASYNSPLHF
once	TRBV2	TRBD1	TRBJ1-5	TGTGCCAGCAGCACAATGACAGGGGGCAATCAGCCCCAGCATTTT	CASSTMTGGNQPQHF
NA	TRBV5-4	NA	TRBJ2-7	TGTGCCAGCAGCCGATCCCAGGGTAGCGAGCAGTACTTC	CASSRSQGSEQYF
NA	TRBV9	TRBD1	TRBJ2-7	TGTGCCAGCAGCTCGAGGGGGACAGGGATTGAGCAGTACTTC	CASSSRGTGIEQYF
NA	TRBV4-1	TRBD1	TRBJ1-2	TGCGCCAGCAGCCACGGGAGGGGCATTTCGGGACAGGTTATTAACTATGGCTACACCTTC	CASSHGRGISGQVINYGYTF
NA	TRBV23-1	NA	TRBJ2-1	TGCGCCAGCACCCTCAGGGTTTGGTCGCGCAATGAGCAGTTCTTC	CASTLRVWSRNEQFF
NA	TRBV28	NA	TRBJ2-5	TGTGCCAGCAGTTTTGGGGGCCGGGAGACCCAGTACTTC	CASSFGGRETQYF
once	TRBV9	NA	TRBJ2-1	TGTGCCAGCAGCGTAGGATCTAATGAGCAGTTCTTC	CASSVGSNEQFF
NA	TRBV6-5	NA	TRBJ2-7	TGTGCCAGCAGTTTAGGACTCGGGGTGGGCTACGAGCAGTACTTC	CASSLGLGVGYEQYF
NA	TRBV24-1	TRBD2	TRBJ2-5	TGTGCCACCAGTGAAGGAGGTCGAGCGGGGTGGGAGACCCAGTACTTC	CATSEGGRAGWETQYF
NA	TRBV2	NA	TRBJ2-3	TGTGCCAGCAATATGGACACAGATACGCAGTATTTT	CASNMDTDTQYF
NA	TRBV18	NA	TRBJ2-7	TGTGCCAGCTCACCATCGGCAGGTTCGAGGTACGAGCAGTACTTC	CASSPSAGSRYEQYF
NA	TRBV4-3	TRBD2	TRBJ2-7	TGCGCCAGCAGCCAACTGGCGGGGGGTCCTTACGAGCAGTACTTC	CASSQLAGGPYEQYF
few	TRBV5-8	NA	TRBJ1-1	TGTGCCAGCAGCTTAATTCCCGGCACTGAAGCTTTCTTT	CASSLIPGTEAFF
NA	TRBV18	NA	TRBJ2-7	TGTGCCAGCTCACCCCGCTGGGAAGGGGAGCAGTACTTC	CASSPRWEGEQYF
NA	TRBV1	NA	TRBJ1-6	TGCACCAGCAGCCAAGGGTACAAGAGCTCCTATAATTCACCCCTCCACTTT	CTSSQGYKSSYNSPLHF
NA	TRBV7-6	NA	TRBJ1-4	TGTGCCAGCAGCTTAGCTCATGGTGCTAATGAAAAACTGTTTTTT	CASSLAHGANEKLFF
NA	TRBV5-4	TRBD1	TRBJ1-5	TGTGCCAGCAGCTCTGACAGGGGGCGCTTCCAGCCCCAGCATTTT	CASSSDRGRFQPQHF
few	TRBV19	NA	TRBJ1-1	TGTGCCAGTAGTGCTCGGACACTTCGGAACACTGAAGCTTTCTTT	CASSARTLRNTEAFF
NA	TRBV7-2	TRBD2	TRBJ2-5	TGTGCCAGCACGGCGGGGGGGATTGAGACCCAGTACTTC	CASTAGGIETQYF
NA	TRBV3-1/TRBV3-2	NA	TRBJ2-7	TGTGCCAGCAGCCAAGCTTTGATAGGCTACGAGCAGTACTTC	CASSQALIGYEQYF
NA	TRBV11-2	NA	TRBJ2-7	TGTGCCAGCAGCTCGACCCTTATTCCCCCGTACGAGCAGTACTTC	CASSSTLIPPYEQYF
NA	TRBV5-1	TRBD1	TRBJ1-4	TGCGCCAGCAGCTTTGGACAGGGGAATGAAAAACTGTTTTTT	CASSFGQGNEKLFF
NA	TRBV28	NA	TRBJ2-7	TGTGCCAGCACCACCCCCGCCGACGGACATGGGATCGAGCAGTACTTC	CASTTPADGHGIEQYF
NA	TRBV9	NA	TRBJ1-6	TGTGCCAGCAGGGAAGGGCCAGGGGATAATTCACCCCTCCACTTT	CASREGPGDNSPLHF
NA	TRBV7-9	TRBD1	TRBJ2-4	TGTGCCAGCAGCTTAGTAAGGGGGGCAGGGGGCCCTCCGGACATTCAGTACTTC	CASSLVRGAGGPPDIQYF
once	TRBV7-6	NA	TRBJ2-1	TGTGCCAGCAGCTTTAGGGGTCCCCCTTACAATGAGCAGTTCTTC	CASSFRGPPYNEQFF
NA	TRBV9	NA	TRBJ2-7	TGTGCCAGCAGCGTTGGACGGACCTACGAGCAGTACTTC	CASSVGRTYEQYF